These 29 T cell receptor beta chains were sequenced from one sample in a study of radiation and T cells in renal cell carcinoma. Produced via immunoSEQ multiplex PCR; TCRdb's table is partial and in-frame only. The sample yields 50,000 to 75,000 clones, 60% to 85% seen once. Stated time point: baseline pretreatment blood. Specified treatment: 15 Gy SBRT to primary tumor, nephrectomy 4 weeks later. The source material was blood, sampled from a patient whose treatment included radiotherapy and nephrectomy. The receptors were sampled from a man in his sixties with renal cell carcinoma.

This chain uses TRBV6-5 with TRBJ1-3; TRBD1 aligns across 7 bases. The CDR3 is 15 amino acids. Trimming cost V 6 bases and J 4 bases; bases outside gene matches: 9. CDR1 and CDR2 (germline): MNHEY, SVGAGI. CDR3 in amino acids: CASRPGTASGNTIYF. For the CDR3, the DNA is TGTGCCAGCAGACCCGGGACAGCTTCAGGAAACACCATATATTTT.

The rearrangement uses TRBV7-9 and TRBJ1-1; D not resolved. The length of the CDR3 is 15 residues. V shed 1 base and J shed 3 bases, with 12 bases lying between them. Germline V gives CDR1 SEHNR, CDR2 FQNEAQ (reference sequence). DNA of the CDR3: TGTGCCAGCAGCTTAGGTTTAGGCCTGCACACTGAAGCTTTCTTT. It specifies CASSLGLGLHTEAFF.

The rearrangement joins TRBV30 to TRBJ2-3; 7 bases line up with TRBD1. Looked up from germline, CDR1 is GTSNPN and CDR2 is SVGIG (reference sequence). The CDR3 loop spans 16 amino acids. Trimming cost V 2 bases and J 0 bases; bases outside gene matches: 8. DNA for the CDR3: TGTGCCTGGAGTACCGGGACAGCCTTTAGCACAGATACGCAGTATTTT. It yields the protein CAWSTGTAFSTDTQYF.

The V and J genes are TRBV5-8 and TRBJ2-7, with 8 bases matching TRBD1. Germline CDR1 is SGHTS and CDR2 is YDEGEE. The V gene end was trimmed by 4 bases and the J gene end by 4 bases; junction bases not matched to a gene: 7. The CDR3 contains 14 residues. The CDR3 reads CASSLRDRRYEQYF. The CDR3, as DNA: TGTGCCAGCAGCCTCCGGGACAGGAGGTACGAGCAGTACTTC.

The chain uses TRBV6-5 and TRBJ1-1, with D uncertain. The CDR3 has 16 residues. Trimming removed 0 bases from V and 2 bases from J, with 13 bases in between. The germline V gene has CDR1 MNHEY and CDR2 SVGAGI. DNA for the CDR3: TGTGCCAGCAGTTACTCGATAGCCAGGAGTAACACTGAAGCTTTCTTT. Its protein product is CASSYSIARSNTEAFF.

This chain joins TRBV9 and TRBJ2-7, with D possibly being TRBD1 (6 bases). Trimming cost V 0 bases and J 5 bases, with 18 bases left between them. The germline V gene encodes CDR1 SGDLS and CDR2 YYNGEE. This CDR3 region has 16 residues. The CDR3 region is CASSVELSQGYDEQYF. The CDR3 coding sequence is TGTGCCAGCAGCGTAGAATTAAGTCAGGGGTACGACGAGCAGTACTTC.

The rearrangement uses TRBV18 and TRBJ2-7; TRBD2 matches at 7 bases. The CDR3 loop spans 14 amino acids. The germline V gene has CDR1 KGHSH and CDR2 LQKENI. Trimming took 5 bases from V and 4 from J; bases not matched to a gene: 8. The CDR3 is CASSKLTSSYEQYV. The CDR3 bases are TGTGCCAGCTCAAAATTGACTAGCAGTTACGAGCAGTACGTC.

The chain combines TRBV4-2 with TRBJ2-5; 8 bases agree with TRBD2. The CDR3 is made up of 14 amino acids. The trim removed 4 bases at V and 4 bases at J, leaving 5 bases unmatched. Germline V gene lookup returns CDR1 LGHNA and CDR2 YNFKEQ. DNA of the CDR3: TGTGCCAGCAGCCCACCGGGGGGGGGAGAGACCCAGTACTTC. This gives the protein CASSPPGGGETQYF.

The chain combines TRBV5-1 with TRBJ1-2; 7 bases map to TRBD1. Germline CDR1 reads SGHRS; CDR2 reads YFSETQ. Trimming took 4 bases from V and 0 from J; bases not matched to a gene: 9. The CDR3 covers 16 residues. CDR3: CASSLGQVRTNYGYTF. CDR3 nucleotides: TGCGCCAGCAGCCTAGGACAGGTTCGGACTAACTATGGCTACACCTTC.

CDR3 nucleotide sequence: TGTGCCAGCAGCGTAGGTTCCAGCGGGGGCCGGTGGGGAGATACGCAGTATTTT. This translates into CASSVGSSGGRWGDTQYF. The chain links TRBV9 to TRBJ2-3, with 8 bases lining up with TRBD2. Germline V gives CDR1 SGDLS, CDR2 YYNGEE. The V gene end was trimmed by 0 bases and the J gene end by 5 bases; junction bases not matched to a gene: 14. The CDR3 has 18 residues.

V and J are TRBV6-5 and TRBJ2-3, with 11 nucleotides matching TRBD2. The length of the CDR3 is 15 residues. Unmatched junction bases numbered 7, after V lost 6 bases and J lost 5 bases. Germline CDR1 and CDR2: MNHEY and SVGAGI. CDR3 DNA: TGTGCCAGCAGCCGTAGCGGGGGGGCCGGAGATACGCAGTATTTT. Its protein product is CASSRSGGAGDTQYF.

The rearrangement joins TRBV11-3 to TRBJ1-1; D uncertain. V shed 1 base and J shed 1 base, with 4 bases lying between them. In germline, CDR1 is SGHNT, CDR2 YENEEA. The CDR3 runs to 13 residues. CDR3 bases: TGTGCCAGCAGCTTAGTTCAGAACACTGAAGCTTTCTTT. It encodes CASSLVQNTEAFF.

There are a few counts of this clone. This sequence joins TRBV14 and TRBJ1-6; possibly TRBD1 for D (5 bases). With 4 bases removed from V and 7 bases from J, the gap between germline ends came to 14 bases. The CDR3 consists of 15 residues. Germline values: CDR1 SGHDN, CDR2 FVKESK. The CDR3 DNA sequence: TGTGCCAGCAGCCCGTTAGGGGTTGCGAATTCACCCCTCCACTTT. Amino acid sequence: CASSPLGVANSPLHF. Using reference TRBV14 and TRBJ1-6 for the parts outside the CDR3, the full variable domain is EAGVTQFPSHSVIEKGQTVTLRCDPISGHDNLYWYRRVMGKEIKFLLHFVKESKQDESGMPNNRFLAERTGGTYSTLKVQPAELEDSGVYFCASSPLGVANSPLHFGNGTRLTVT.

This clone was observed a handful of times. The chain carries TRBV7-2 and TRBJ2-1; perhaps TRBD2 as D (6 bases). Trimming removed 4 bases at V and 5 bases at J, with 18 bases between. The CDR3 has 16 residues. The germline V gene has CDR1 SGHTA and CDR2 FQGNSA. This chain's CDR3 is CASSSGPAGLNNEQFF. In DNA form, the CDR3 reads TGTGCCAGCAGCTCGGGACCCGCGGGACTCAACAATGAGCAGTTCTTC.

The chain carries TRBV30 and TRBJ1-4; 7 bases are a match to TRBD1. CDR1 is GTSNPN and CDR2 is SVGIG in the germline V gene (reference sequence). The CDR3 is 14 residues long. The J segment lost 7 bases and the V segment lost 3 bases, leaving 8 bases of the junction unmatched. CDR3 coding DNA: TGTGCCTGGAGGGAAACCGGGACAGTTGAAAAACTGTTTTTT. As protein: CAWRETGTVEKLFF.

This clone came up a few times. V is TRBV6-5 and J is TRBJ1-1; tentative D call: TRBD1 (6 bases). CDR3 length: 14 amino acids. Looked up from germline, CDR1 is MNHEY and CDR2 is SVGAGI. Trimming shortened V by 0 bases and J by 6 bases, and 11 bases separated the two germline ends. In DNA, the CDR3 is TGTGCCAGCAGTTACTCCCACAGGGACTCTGAAGCTTTCTTT. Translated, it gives CASSYSHRDSEAFF.

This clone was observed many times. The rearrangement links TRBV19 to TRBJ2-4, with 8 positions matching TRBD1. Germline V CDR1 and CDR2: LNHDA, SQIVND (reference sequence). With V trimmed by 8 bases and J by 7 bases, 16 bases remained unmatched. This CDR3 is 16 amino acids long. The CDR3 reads CASSPRTGIGGNIQYF. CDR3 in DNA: TGTGCCAGTTCTCCCCGGACAGGGATTGGAGGGAACATTCAGTACTTC. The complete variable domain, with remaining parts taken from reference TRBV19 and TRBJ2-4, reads DGGITQSPKYLFRKEGQNVTLSCEQNLNHDAMYWYRQDPGQGLRLIYYSQIVNDFQKGDIAEGYSVSREKKESFPLTVTSAQKNPTAFYLCASSPRTGIGGNIQYFGAGTRLSVL.

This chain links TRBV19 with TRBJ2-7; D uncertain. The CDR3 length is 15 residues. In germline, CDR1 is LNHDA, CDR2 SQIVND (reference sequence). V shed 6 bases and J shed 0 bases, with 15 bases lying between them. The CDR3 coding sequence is TGTGCCAGTAGCATAAGGACGGAAGCCTCCTACGAGCAGTACTTC. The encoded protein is CASSIRTEASYEQYF.

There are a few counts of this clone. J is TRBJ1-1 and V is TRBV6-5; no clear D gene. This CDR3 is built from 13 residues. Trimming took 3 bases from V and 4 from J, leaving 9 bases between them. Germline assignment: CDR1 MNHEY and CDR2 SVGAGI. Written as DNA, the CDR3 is TGTGCCAGCAGTTATCTTAATCCCACTGAAGCTTTCTTT. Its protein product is CASSYLNPTEAFF.

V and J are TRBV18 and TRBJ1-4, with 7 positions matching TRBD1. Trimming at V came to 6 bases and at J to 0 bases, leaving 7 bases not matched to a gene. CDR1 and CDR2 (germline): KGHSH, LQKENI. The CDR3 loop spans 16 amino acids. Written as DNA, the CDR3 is TGTGCCAGCTCCGCTGGACAGGCGGCAACTAATGAAAAACTGTTTTTT. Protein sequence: CASSAGQAATNEKLFF.

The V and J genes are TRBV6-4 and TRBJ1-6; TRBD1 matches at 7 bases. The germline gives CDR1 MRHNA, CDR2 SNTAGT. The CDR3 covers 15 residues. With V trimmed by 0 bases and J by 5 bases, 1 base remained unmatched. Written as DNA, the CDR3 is TGTGCCAGCAGTGACTCTGGACAGGATAATTCACCCCTCCACTTT. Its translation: CASSDSGQDNSPLHF.

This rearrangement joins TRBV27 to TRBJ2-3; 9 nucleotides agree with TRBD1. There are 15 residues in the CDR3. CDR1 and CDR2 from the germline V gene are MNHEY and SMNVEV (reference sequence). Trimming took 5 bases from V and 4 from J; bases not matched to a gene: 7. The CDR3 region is CASSKLRDRADTQYF. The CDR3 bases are TGTGCCAGCAGTAAACTCCGGGACAGGGCAGATACGCAGTATTTT.

CDR3 coding DNA: TGTGCCAGCAGCTTCGACGGGGACACTGAAGCTTTCTTT. This gives the protein CASSFDGDTEAFF. This chain uses TRBV7-9 with TRBJ1-1; D not certain. Germline CDR1 is SEHNR and CDR2 is FQNEAQ (reference sequence). The CDR3 spans 13 residues. Trimming removed 3 bases from V and 3 bases from J, with 8 bases in between.

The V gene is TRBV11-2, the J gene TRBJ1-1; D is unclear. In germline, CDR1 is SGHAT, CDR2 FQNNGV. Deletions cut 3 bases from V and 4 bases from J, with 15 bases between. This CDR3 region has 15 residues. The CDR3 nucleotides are TGTGCCAGCAGCTTCGCCCCCCAGGAAGCCACTGAAGCTTTCTTT. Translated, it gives CASSFAPQEATEAFF.

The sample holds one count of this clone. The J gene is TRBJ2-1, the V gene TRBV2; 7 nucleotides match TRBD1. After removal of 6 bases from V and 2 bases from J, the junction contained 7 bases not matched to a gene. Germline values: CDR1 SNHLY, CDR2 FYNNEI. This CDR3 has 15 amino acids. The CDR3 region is CASSYSGQTYNEQFF. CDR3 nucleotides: TGTGCCAGCAGCTACTCGGGACAGACCTACAATGAGCAGTTCTTC.

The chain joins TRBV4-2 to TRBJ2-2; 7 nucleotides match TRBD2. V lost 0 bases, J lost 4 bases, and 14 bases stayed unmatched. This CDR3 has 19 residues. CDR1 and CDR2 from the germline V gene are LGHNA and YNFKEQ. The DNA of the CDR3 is TGTGCCAGCAGCCAAGATCGGGGTAGTAGGACTAGGGGCACCGGGGAGCTGTTTTTT. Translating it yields CASSQDRGSRTRGTGELFF.

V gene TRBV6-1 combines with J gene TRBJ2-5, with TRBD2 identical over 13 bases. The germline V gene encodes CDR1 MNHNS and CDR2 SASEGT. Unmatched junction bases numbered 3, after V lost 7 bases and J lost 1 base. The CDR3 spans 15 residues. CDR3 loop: CASKLAGGPQETQYF. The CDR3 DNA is TGTGCCAGCAAACTAGCGGGAGGGCCCCAAGAGACCCAGTACTTC.

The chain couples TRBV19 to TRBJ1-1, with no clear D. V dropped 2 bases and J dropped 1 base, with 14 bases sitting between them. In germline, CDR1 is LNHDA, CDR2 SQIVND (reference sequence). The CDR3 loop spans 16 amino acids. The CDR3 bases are TGTGCCAGTAGTATAAGGGCAGCCCCTACGAACACTGAAGCTTTCTTT. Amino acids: CASSIRAAPTNTEAFF.

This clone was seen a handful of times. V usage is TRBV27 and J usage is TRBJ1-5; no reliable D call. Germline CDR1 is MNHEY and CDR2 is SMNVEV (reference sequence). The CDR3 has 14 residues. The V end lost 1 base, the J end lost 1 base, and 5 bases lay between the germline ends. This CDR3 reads CASSLFGSNQPQHF. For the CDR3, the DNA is TGTGCCAGCAGTTTATTTGGCAGCAATCAGCCCCAGCATTTT.